This TCR beta chain is drawn from a study of PD-L1 blockade in urothelial cancer. Study-level background: When blood samples were assessed, the median T cell count was some 140,000.

Measured with immunoSEQ multiplex PCR; TCRdb has only the in-frame clones, and not every one. The sample contains approximately 19,000 clones, about 91% of which appear only once. Documented time point: pretreatment peripheral blood. Material: PBMCs, obtained around atezolizumab (anti-PD-L1) treatment. The sequence came from a man in his 70s with urothelial cancer.

CDR3 in amino acids: CASSARLAGNYNEQFF. CDR3 in DNA: TGTGCCAGCAGCGCCAGACTAGCGGGGAACTACAATGAGCAGTTCTTC. The V gene is TRBV7-9, the J gene TRBJ2-1; 11 positions agree with TRBD2. V lost 5 bases to trimming and J lost 3 bases; unmatched junction nucleotides: 6. CDR1 is SEHNR and CDR2 is FQNEAQ in the germline V gene (reference sequence). The CDR3 sequence is 16 residues long. The full variable domain, rest sourced from reference TRBV7-9 and TRBJ2-1, is DTGVSQNPRHKITKRGQNVTFRCDPISEHNRLYWYRQTLGQGPEFLTYFQNEAQLEKSRLLSDRFSAERPKGSFSTLEIQRTEQGDSAMYLCASSARLAGNYNEQFFGPGTRLTVL.